This TCR beta chain came from a study of T cells in Graves' hyperthyroidism and ophthalmopathy. Researchers barred patients who had uncontrolled infection, other autoimmune disease, pregnancy or lactation. The PBMCs studied were ones that came from 8.5 to 10 ml fresh peripheral blood. Amplification yielded TCR beta CDR3 regions, with RNA transcripts as the source. The HTBI primer set served for first-round RT-PCR of the TCR CDR3. TCRdb re-called the multiplex PCR reads through MiXCR, storing one row per CDR3 protein. The data contain about 340,000 distinct CDR3 sequences, about 18% of them singletons. Germline CDR1 reads ENHRY; CDR2 reads SYGVKD. V was shortened by 10 bases and J by 2 bases, with 14 bases between the two germline ends. The CDR3 consists of 13 residues.

The receptor's source is a woman in her forties or fifties with Graves' hyperthyroidism. The V and J genes are TRBV10-3 and TRBJ1-2; a possible D gene is TRBD1 (5 bases). Sequencing was performed on blood. This CDR3 is CATEQGGNYGYTF. In DNA form, the CDR3 reads TGTGCCACCGAGCAGGGAGGAAACTATGGCTACACCTTC.